The source of this T cell receptor beta chain is a study of blood T cell repertoires in COVID-19. Assay used: immunoSEQ multiplex PCR; TCRdb lists only in-frame clones, some missing. The table includes about 190,000 clones, over 75% detected once. Germline CDR1 and CDR2: SGHDT and YYEEEE. V lost 4 bases to trimming and J lost 5 bases; unmatched junction nucleotides: 11. The CDR3 has 15 residues. The V gene is TRBV5-6, the J gene TRBJ1-1, with 7 bases lining up with TRBD1. This clonotype originated in a woman of 80 years or more with active or convalescent COVID-19. Sequencing input: peripheral blood. The CDR3 here is CASSGYRGIETEAFF. Here the CDR3 DNA reads TGTGCCAGCAGCGGATACAGGGGAATAGAGACTGAAGCTTTCTTT. Full variable domain (rest looked up from reference TRBV5-6 and TRBJ1-1): DAGVTQSPTHLIKTRGQQVTLRCSPKSGHDTVSWYQQALGQGPQFIFQYYEEEERQRGNFPDRFSGHQFPNYSSELNVNALLLGDSALYLCASSGYRGIETEAFFGQGTRLTVV.